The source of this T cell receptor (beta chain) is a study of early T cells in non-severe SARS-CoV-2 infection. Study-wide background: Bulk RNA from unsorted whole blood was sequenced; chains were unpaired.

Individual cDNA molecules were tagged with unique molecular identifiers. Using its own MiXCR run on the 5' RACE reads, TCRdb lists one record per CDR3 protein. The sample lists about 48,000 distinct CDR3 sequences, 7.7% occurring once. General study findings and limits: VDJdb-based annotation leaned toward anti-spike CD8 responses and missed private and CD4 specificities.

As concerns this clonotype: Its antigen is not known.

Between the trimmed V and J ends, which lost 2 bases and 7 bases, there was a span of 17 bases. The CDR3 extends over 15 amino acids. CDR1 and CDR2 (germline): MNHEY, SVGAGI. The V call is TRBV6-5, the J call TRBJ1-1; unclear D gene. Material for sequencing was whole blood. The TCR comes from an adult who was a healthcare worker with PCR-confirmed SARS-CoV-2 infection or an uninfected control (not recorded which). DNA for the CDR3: TGTGCCAGCAGTTACGGGTCCAGGTTGGGAGGTGAAGCTTTCTTT. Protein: CASSYGSRLGGEAFF.